The 4 T cell receptor beta chains reported below all come from one sample, sequenced in a study of PD-1 blockade in classical Hodgkin lymphoma. All patients experienced relapse after autologous stem cell transplantation, and brentuximab vedotin exposure was variable. TCRdb keeps only in-frame clones here, not all; method: immunoSEQ multiplex PCR. The sample holds roughly 61,000 clones, less than 95% seen once. Specimen: peripheral blood mononuclear cells (PBMCs), collected before the second cycle of nivolumab. The receptor source for this set is a human donor with classical Hodgkin lymphoma.

The chain couples TRBV5-1 to TRBJ2-3, with D perhaps matching TRBD2 (5 bases). V was trimmed by 4 bases and J by 8 bases, leaving 8 bases between them. CDR1 SGHRS and CDR2 YFSETQ come from the germline V gene. The CDR3 runs to 11 residues. The CDR3 bases are TGCGCCAGCAGCCGCGAGGGTACGCAGTATTTT. As protein: CASSREGTQYF.

The rearrangement joins TRBV4-2 to TRBJ2-1; no firm D call. The germline V gene has CDR1 LGHNA and CDR2 YNFKEQ. Trimming took off 1 base at V and 5 bases at J, with 3 bases between the two ends. This CDR3 has 12 residues. The CDR3 here is CASSQGDNEQFF. CDR3 DNA: TGTGCCAGCAGCCAAGGGGACAATGAGCAGTTCTTC.

In this sample, this clone turned up once. This sequence joins TRBV6-4 and TRBJ1-5; no definite D call. The CDR3 runs to 13 residues. Deletions cut 4 bases from V and 1 base from J, with 5 bases between. Germline CDR1 reads MRHNA; CDR2 reads SNTAGT. The chain's CDR3 is CASSVDSNQPQHF. The CDR3 DNA is TGTGCCAGCAGTGTAGACAGCAATCAGCCCCAGCATTTT.

The rearrangement joins TRBV5-1 to TRBJ2-1, with D possibly being TRBD2 (7 bases). Trimming pared 3 bases from V and 9 bases from J, leaving 16 bases between. CDR3 size: 14 residues. Germline CDR1 is SGHRS and CDR2 is YFSETQ. The CDR3 DNA reads as TGCGCCAGCAGCTATGTCCAGGGAGGGGGTGAGCAGTTCTTC. This gives the protein CASSYVQGGGEQFF.